This entry lists 32 T cell receptor beta chains sequenced from one sample in a study of long-term antiretroviral therapy in people with HIV. The libraries were made with immunoSEQ v3.0 at survey level. Assay: immunoSEQ multiplex PCR; the TCRdb copy retains only in-frame clones and omits some. Seen here are around 34,000 clones, 65% to 85% observed once, and the top ten hold around 3.7%. Sequenced material: unsorted PBMCs, taken 3 years after starting antiretroviral therapy. These receptors were taken from a man aged 50 to 60 with HIV.

The table lists this clone with a few counts. The rearrangement links TRBV7-6 to TRBJ1-5, with D maybe TRBD1 (5 bases). Germline CDR1 reads SGHVS; CDR2 reads FNYEAQ. The ends were cut back, 1 base at V and 7 bases at J, with 14 bases in the middle. CDR3 size: 15 residues. The CDR3: CASSLGGGLGQPQHF. The CDR3 DNA sequence: TGTGCCAGCAGCTTAGGCGGGGGATTAGGGCAGCCCCAGCATTTT.

Points on this clone: One end of the junction fails to match germline, which may point to a read error. This sequence joins TRBV6-6 and TRBJ2-2; TRBD1 agrees at 8 bases. The CDR3 spans 16 residues. The V gene's germline CDR1 is MNHNY and CDR2 SVGAGI (reference sequence). CDR3 sequence: CASSHSGQGRIGELFF. In nucleotides, the CDR3 is TGTGCCAGCAGTCACTCCGGACAGGGACGGATCGGGGAGCTGTTTTTT.

The V and J genes are TRBV28 and TRBJ1-2; D is possibly TRBD1 (6 bases). V lost 7 bases and J 2 bases, leaving 11 bases between the germline ends. Germline CDR1 is MDHEN and CDR2 is SYDVKM. This CDR3 is 13 amino acids long. The CDR3 here is CASTRGGNYGYTF. The CDR3 DNA sequence: TGTGCCAGCACTCGAGGGGGGAACTATGGCTACACCTTC.

The CDR3 DNA sequence: TGTGCCAGCAGTTCTACGGGACTTAACACTGAAGCTTTCTTT. Its protein product is CASSSTGLNTEAFF. This sequence joins TRBV28 and TRBJ1-1, with D possibly matching TRBD1 (5 bases). Looked up from germline, CDR1 is MDHEN and CDR2 is SYDVKM. The CDR3 length is 14 residues. The V and J ends lost 4 bases and 2 bases respectively, with 11 bases between them.

The chain employs TRBV19 and TRBJ2-3, with D possibly being TRBD1 or TRBD2 (5 bases each). Per the germline V gene, CDR1 is LNHDA and CDR2 is SQIVND (reference sequence). The V end lost 4 bases, the J end lost 7 bases, and 24 bases lay between the germline ends. This CDR3 region has 17 residues. The chain's CDR3 is CASSTSSGTWSAYTQYF. The CDR3 DNA reads as TGTGCCAGTAGTACCTCCTCCGGGACCTGGAGCGCTTATACGCAGTATTTT.

This chain links TRBV4-1 with TRBJ2-1, with 7 nucleotides matching TRBD2. The CDR3 has 14 amino acids. V gave up 2 bases and J gave up 14 bases; unmatched junction bases: 12. Germline V lookup: CDR1 MGHRA, CDR2 YSYEKL. CDR3 sequence: CASSQTGLGNQKFF. As DNA, the CDR3 is TGCGCCAGCAGCCAAACAGGACTAGGGAATCAAAAGTTCTTC.

CDR3 amino acids: CASISTYEQYF. The DNA for the CDR3 is TGTGCCAGCATCTCAACCTACGAGCAGTACTTC. This chain uses TRBV6-5 with TRBJ2-7; D is unclear. This CDR3 has 11 residues. Deletions cut 7 bases from V and 2 bases from J, with 6 bases between. The germline V gene encodes CDR1 MNHEY and CDR2 SVGAGI.

This clone was observed a handful of times. The chain uses TRBV19 and TRBJ1-2, with D maybe TRBD1 (5 bases). Germline CDR1 and CDR2: LNHDA and SQIVND (reference sequence). Trimming shortened V by 5 bases and J by 0 bases, and 16 bases separated the two germline ends. The CDR3 is 16 residues long. CDR3: CASSHPGAPTNYGYTF. The CDR3 DNA sequence: TGTGCCAGTAGTCATCCTGGGGCACCTACTAACTATGGCTACACCTTC.

This clone is labeled medium-sized. The rearrangement joins TRBV6-5 to TRBJ1-2; TRBD1 is a possible D gene (6 bases). Germline loops: CDR1 MNHEY, CDR2 SVGAGI. CDR3 length: 15 residues. Between the trimmed V and J ends, which lost 4 bases and 3 bases, there was a span of 15 bases. This chain's CDR3 is CASSSQGGGHYGYTF. The CDR3 DNA reads TGTGCCAGCAGTTCACAGGGAGGGGGACACTATGGCTACACCTTC.

This clone was recorded once. This chain joins TRBV29-1 and TRBJ1-3; 11 positions match TRBD1. The CDR3 totals 18 residues. V lost 6 bases to trimming and J lost 1 base; unmatched junction nucleotides: 14. CDR1 and CDR2 from the germline V gene are SQVTM and ANQGSEA. The CDR3 loop is CSVVFPPGQGVSGNTIYF. The CDR3 nucleotides are TGCAGCGTGGTCTTCCCTCCGGGACAGGGGGTTTCTGGAAACACCATATATTTT.

In its sample, this clone was seen a few times. The J gene is TRBJ2-2, the V gene TRBV19, with D tentatively TRBD1 or TRBD2 (5 bases each). V dropped 6 bases and J dropped 0 bases, with 20 bases sitting between them. The CDR3 spans 18 residues. Per germline, CDR1 LNHDA and CDR2 SQIVND (reference sequence). The CDR3 nucleotides read TGTGCCAGTAGCCCATCCATTCTAGGGACGGCGAACACCGGGGAGCTGTTTTTT. Amino acid sequence: CASSPSILGTANTGELFF.

Points on this clone: At one end the junction does not follow the germline gene, possibly because of a read error. CDR3 in amino acids: CASSRGSTYEQYF. The CDR3 region has the DNA TGTGCCTCGAGTCGGGGCTCGACTTACGAGCAGTACTTC. V usage is TRBV30 and J usage is TRBJ2-7; D might be TRBD1 or TRBD2, each matching 5 bases. Germline V gene sequence: CDR1 GTSNPN, CDR2 SVGIG (reference sequence). This CDR3 contains 13 residues.

The chain employs TRBV27 and TRBJ1-6, with D tentatively TRBD1 (6 bases). CDR3 length: 17 amino acids. V was cut by 0 bases and J by 7 bases, with 16 bases left in between. Germline CDR1 MNHEY, CDR2 SMNVEV (reference sequence). DNA of the CDR3: TGTGCCAGCAGTTTATCGTTTGGCTGGCAGGGGAATTCACCCCTCCACTTT. Residues: CASSLSFGWQGNSPLHF.

The chain employs TRBV18 and TRBJ2-1, with 13 bases aligning to TRBD2. The J segment lost 10 bases and the V segment lost 8 bases, leaving 20 bases of the junction unmatched. The length of the CDR3 is 18 residues. Germline V gene data show CDR1 as KGHSH and CDR2 as LQKENI. The CDR3 here is CASAKGLAGATRPGEQFF. CDR3 DNA: TGTGCCAGCGCGAAAGGACTAGCGGGAGCGACTCGACCAGGGGAGCAGTTCTTC.

This clone was seen more than once but under ten times. The rearrangement joins TRBV2 to TRBJ1-5; D ambiguous. V lost 6 bases and J lost 0, with 12 bases in between. Germline V gene data show CDR1 as SNHLY and CDR2 as FYNNEI. The length of the CDR3 is 15 residues. CDR3 sequence: CASSKQRYSNQPQHF. In DNA, the CDR3 is TGTGCCAGCAGCAAACAGAGATATAGCAATCAGCCCCAGCATTTT. Together with reference TRBV2 and TRBJ1-5, the CDR3 gives the full variable domain: EPEVTQTPSHQVTQMGQEVILRCVPISNHLYFYWYRQILGQKVEFLVSFYNNEISEKSEIFDDQFSVERPDGSNFTLKIRSTKLEDSAMYFCASSKQRYSNQPQHFGDGTRLSIL.

This chain joins TRBV29-1 and TRBJ1-2; D gene ambiguous. The germline V gene has CDR1 SQVTM and CDR2 ANQGSEA. Deletions cut 3 bases from V and 7 bases from J, with 3 bases between. CDR3 length equals 9 residues. The CDR3 region has the DNA TGCAGCGTTGAGTTTGGCTACACCTTC. This translates into CSVEFGYTF.

This clone was seen only a few times. The chain carries TRBV7-9 and TRBJ1-1; a weak D match, TRBD1 (6 bases). Germline CDR1 SEHNR, CDR2 FQNEAQ (reference sequence). The CDR3 length is 14 residues. V lost 6 bases, J lost 1 base, and 12 bases lay in between. The chain's CDR3 is CASRRDRQNTEAFF. As DNA, the CDR3 is TGTGCCAGCAGACGTGACAGGCAGAACACTGAAGCTTTCTTT.

This clone showed up just a few times. The V gene is TRBV19, the J gene TRBJ1-5; D is uncertain. Trimming took 5 bases from V and 2 from J, leaving 4 bases between them. Germline V gives CDR1 LNHDA, CDR2 SQIVND (reference sequence). This CDR3 comprises 12 residues. The CDR3, as DNA: TGTGCCAGTAGTCCCCGCAATCAGCCCCAGCATTTT. Translation gives CASSPRNQPQHF.

V and J are TRBV6-5 and TRBJ1-5, with D uncertain. Germline V gives CDR1 MNHEY, CDR2 SVGAGI. V lost 7 bases, J lost 5 bases, and 12 bases lay in between. The CDR3 is 13 residues long. The CDR3 reads CASKDGLYQPQHF. The CDR3 DNA sequence: TGTGCCAGCAAGGACGGTCTCTATCAGCCCCAGCATTTT.

The chain uses TRBV10-3 and TRBJ2-1; TRBD1 matches at 12 bases. The trim removed 6 bases at V and 8 bases at J, leaving 14 bases unmatched. This CDR3 has 17 residues. CDR1 and CDR2 (germline): ENHRY, SYGVKD. The DNA of the CDR3 is TGTGCCATCAGATTGCCCCCGGGGGGACAGGGGGCGTATGAGCAGTTCTTC. Translating gives CAIRLPPGGQGAYEQFF.

The V call is TRBV5-1, the J call TRBJ2-3, with D perhaps TRBD2 (6 bases). Germline values: CDR1 SGHRS, CDR2 YFSETQ. This CDR3 is 12 amino acids long. V was cut by 10 bases and J by 3 bases, with 12 bases left in between. This chain's CDR3 is CAVRGGTDTQYF. DNA for the CDR3: TGCGCCGTGCGGGGTGGAACAGATACGCAGTATTTT.

The chain combines TRBV19 with TRBJ1-1; possibly TRBD1 for D (5 bases). The V end was cut by 4 bases, the J end by 6 bases, with 18 bases between. The CDR3 is 15 amino acids. The germline V gene has CDR1 LNHDA and CDR2 SQIVND (reference sequence). The CDR3 loop is CASSNRDLGWAEAFF. The CDR3 coding sequence is TGTGCCAGTAGTAACCGGGACCTCGGGTGGGCTGAAGCTTTCTTT.

The V and J genes are TRBV28 and TRBJ1-6, with D unresolved. CDR1 is MDHEN and CDR2 is SYDVKM in the germline V gene. CDR3 length: 14 amino acids. V shed 3 bases and J shed 4 bases, with 7 bases lying between them. CDR3 nucleotides: TGTGCCAGCAGTTTCCAGACTTATAATTCACCCCTCCACTTT. Its translation is CASSFQTYNSPLHF.

The rearrangement joins TRBV29-1 to TRBJ1-6; maybe TRBD1 (6 bases). V lost 7 bases, J lost 0 bases, and 7 bases lay in between. This CDR3 contains 13 residues. CDR1 and CDR2 (germline): SQVTM, ANQGSEA. The CDR3 sequence: CSARGSYNSPLHF. The CDR3 region has the DNA TGCAGCGCCAGGGGCTCCTATAATTCACCCCTCCACTTT.

The chain carries TRBV29-1 and TRBJ1-4; the D gene is possibly TRBD1 (6 bases). Trimming removed 3 bases at V and 7 bases at J, with 12 bases between. There are 13 residues in the CDR3. Germline CDR1 and CDR2: SQVTM and ANQGSEA. The CDR3 DNA is TGCAGCGTTGAGAAACAGGGCGGTGAAAAACTGTTTTTT. Its protein is CSVEKQGGEKLFF.

This clone has more than one count but fewer than ten. CDR3 DNA: TGTGCCAGCACGGGCGGGAACACCGGGGAGCTGTTTTTT. Its protein is CASTGGNTGELFF. The chain is built from TRBV28 and TRBJ2-2; D gene uncertain. Germline lookup yields CDR1 MDHEN and CDR2 SYDVKM. The CDR3 covers 13 residues. V lost 7 bases to trimming and J lost 1 base, with 7 bases between them. The full variable domain, with the rest looked up from reference TRBV28 and TRBJ2-2, is DVKVTQSSRYLVKRTGEKVFLECVQDMDHENMFWYRQDPGLGLRLIYFSYDVKMKEKGDIPEGYSVSREKKERFSLILESASTNQTSMYLCASTGGNTGELFFGEGSRLTVL.

This clone showed up just once. The chain links TRBV5-6 to TRBJ1-6; the D gene is possibly TRBD1 (6 bases). The CDR3 spans 15 residues. The ends were cut back, 4 bases at V and 7 bases at J, with 15 bases in the middle. Germline assignment: CDR1 SGHDT and CDR2 YYEEEE. CDR3 bases: TGTGCCAGCAGCCTGGGGGCAGTAGGGAATTCACCCCTCCACTTT. Its protein product is CASSLGAVGNSPLHF.

V is TRBV28 and J is TRBJ2-2; D gene uncertain. V was shortened by 2 bases and J by 4 bases, with 8 bases between the two germline ends. CDR1 and CDR2 (germline): MDHEN, SYDVKM. This CDR3 contains 14 residues. CDR3 bases: TGTGCCAGCAGTTTAACCAGACTCACCGGGGAGCTGTTTTTT. Amino acid sequence: CASSLTRLTGELFF.

This clone has a handful of counts. The rearrangement joins TRBV29-1 to TRBJ1-2, with D unresolved. V dropped 7 bases and J dropped 7 bases, with 10 bases sitting between them. This CDR3 spans 10 amino acids. Germline V lookup: CDR1 SQVTM, CDR2 ANQGSEA. CDR3 bases: TGCAGCGGGGTATCACCTGGCTACACCTTC. Protein: CSGVSPGYTF.

This clone is a singleton in its sample. This chain uses TRBV11-2 with TRBJ1-1, with TRBD1 identical over 7 bases. The germline gives CDR1 SGHAT, CDR2 FQNNGV. There are 15 residues in the CDR3. V was pared by 4 bases and J by 3 bases, with 8 bases of the junction left unmatched. This chain's CDR3 is CASSWGDRGDTEAFF. CDR3 nucleotides: TGTGCCAGCAGCTGGGGGGACAGAGGCGACACTGAAGCTTTCTTT.

The chain uses TRBV19 and TRBJ2-7, with D tentatively TRBD1 or TRBD2 (5 bases each). Trimming cost V 5 bases and J 0 bases, with 14 bases left between them. The length of the CDR3 is 15 residues. In germline, CDR1 is LNHDA, CDR2 SQIVND (reference sequence). The CDR3 loop is CASSSPADNSYEQYF. The CDR3 nucleotides read TGTGCCAGTAGTTCGCCAGCGGACAACTCCTACGAGCAGTACTTC. Drawing the rest from reference TRBV19 and TRBJ2-7, the complete variable domain is DGGITQSPKYLFRKEGQNVTLSCEQNLNHDAMYWYRQDPGQGLRLIYYSQIVNDFQKGDIAEGYSVSREKKESFPLTVTSAQKNPTAFYLCASSSPADNSYEQYFGPGTRLTVT.

This clone has just one count. This chain connects TRBV29-1 to TRBJ2-5; a weak D match, TRBD2 (8 bases). In germline, CDR1 is SQVTM, CDR2 ANQGSEA. This CDR3 is built from 13 residues. The V end was cut by 7 bases, the J end by 7 bases, with 19 bases between. The CDR3 region has the DNA TGCAGCGCCGGGAGGGAGCCAGGGGGGACCCAGTACTTC. It encodes CSAGREPGGTQYF. Variable domain in full (rest from reference TRBV29-1 and TRBJ2-5): SAVISQKPSRDICQRGTSLTIQCQVDSQVTMMFWYRQQPGQSLTLIATANQGSEATYESGFVIDKFPISRPNLTFSTLTVSNMSPEDSSIYLCSAGREPGGTQYFGPGTRLLVL.